Presented here are 19 T cell receptor beta chains from one specimen sequenced in a study of shared clonotypes between healthy human individuals. This table comes from immunoSEQ multiplex PCR, and its TCRdb copy is limited to in-frame clones, with some not included. The table lists about a million clones, 60% to 85% of them singletons. Input material: memory CD4+ T cells from PBMCs. Described subset: CD45RA-negative fraction. The receptors shown here come from a man younger than 35 in good health. Some clones in this sample may be carry-over from other donors' samples.

The rearrangement joins TRBV28 to TRBJ2-7; D gene ambiguous. Trimming removed 4 bases at V and 1 base at J, with 17 bases between. From germline, CDR1 is MDHEN and CDR2 SYDVKM. The CDR3 has 16 residues. In DNA form, the CDR3 reads TGTGCCAGCAGTTACCCTAGATGGGAATCATCCTACGAGCAGTACTTC. Its translation: CASSYPRWESSYEQYF.

This clone showed up just a few times. Other DNA sequences in the same sample also yield this CDR3. V and J are TRBV5-1 and TRBJ1-2; 8 bases fit TRBD1. The CDR3 covers 14 residues. Germline lookup yields CDR1 SGHRS and CDR2 YFSETQ. V was pared by 4 bases and J by 4 bases, with 6 bases of the junction left unmatched. The CDR3 DNA sequence: TGCGCCAGCAGCCCCCAGGGGGCAAGCTATGGCTACACCTTC. Translated, it gives CASSPQGASYGYTF.

This chain joins TRBV29-1 and TRBJ2-5; D may match TRBD1 or TRBD2 (5 bases each). This CDR3 region has 13 residues. Looked up from germline, CDR1 is SQVTM and CDR2 is ANQGSEA. V lost 1 base to trimming and J lost 4 bases, with 10 bases between them. The CDR3 loop reads CSVEGTGGETQYF. CDR3 nucleotide sequence: TGCAGCGTTGAAGGTACTGGGGGAGAGACCCAGTACTTC.

This clone has just one count. V is TRBV7-8 and J is TRBJ2-5, with 8 bases lining up with TRBD2. Germline V gives CDR1 SGHVS, CDR2 FQNEAQ. The CDR3 is made up of 15 amino acids. V lost 1 base and J lost 4; bases outside the gene matches: 5. As DNA, the CDR3 is TGTGCCAGCAGCTTAGGCCAGGGACTAGTAGAGACCCAGTACTTC. Protein product: CASSLGQGLVETQYF.

The chain recombines TRBV28 with TRBJ1-2; the D is unclear. This CDR3 is built from 12 residues. The V end was cut by 4 bases, the J end by 8 bases, with 11 bases between. CDR1 is MDHEN, CDR2 SYDVKM, per germline. The CDR3 DNA reads as TGTGCCAGCAGTTCCGGTAGGACCGGCTACACCTTC. It yields the protein CASSSGRTGYTF.

The chain couples TRBV5-4 to TRBJ2-7, with D possibly being TRBD2 (5 bases). Germline CDR1 SGHNT, CDR2 YYREEE (reference sequence). V gave up 0 bases and J gave up 0 bases, with 13 bases separating them. The CDR3 runs to 16 residues. CDR3 coding DNA: TGTGCCAGCAGCTTGGCCGGGGTGGGAAACTCCTACGAGCAGTACTTC. This encodes CASSLAGVGNSYEQYF. The variable domain in full, with the rest retrieved from reference TRBV5-4 and TRBJ2-7, is ETGVTQSPTHLIKTRGQQVTLRCSSQSGHNTVSWYQQALGQGPQFIFQYYREEENGRGNFPPRFSGLQFPNYSSELNVNALELDDSALYLCASSLAGVGNSYEQYFGPGTRLTVT.

The V and J genes are TRBV4-3 and TRBJ2-2, with 7 bases that match TRBD2. Germline V gene lookup returns CDR1 LGHNA and CDR2 YSLEER. The CDR3 runs to 17 residues. V gave up 0 bases and J gave up 6 bases; unmatched junction bases: 10. CDR3 region: CASSQDPAGDVAGELFF. The CDR3 bases are TGCGCCAGCAGCCAAGATCCGGCGGGAGACGTAGCCGGGGAGCTGTTTTTT.

A remark on this clone: Given a much more abundant clone one base away, this may be a read error. The chain employs TRBV4-2 and TRBJ1-1; D is unclear. The CDR3 covers 15 residues. CDR1 LGHNA and CDR2 YNFKEQ come from the germline V gene. CDR3: CVSSQTTLTNTEAFF. The DNA for the CDR3 is TGTGTCAGCAGCCAGACGACTTTAACGAACACTGAAGCTTTCTTT.

This clone was found a few times. Different DNA sequences within this sample yield the same CDR3. The chain has TRBV11-3 and TRBJ2-1; D gene uncertain. Trimming took off 0 bases at V and 8 bases at J, with 2 bases between the two ends. Germline values: CDR1 SGHNT, CDR2 YENEEA. The CDR3 has 11 residues. In DNA, the CDR3 is TGTGCCAGCAGCTTAGATGATGAGCAGTTCTTC. Amino acids: CASSLDDEQFF.

The gene calls are TRBV5-1 and TRBJ1-2; D is uncertain. The V and J ends lost 3 bases and 13 bases respectively, with 25 bases between them. There are 15 residues in the CDR3. Germline V CDR1 and CDR2: SGHRS, YFSETQ. In nucleotides, the CDR3 is TGCGCCAGCAGCTCTTTGAGCCTGGGAGGATTTTGGATCACCTTC. It translates to CASSSLSLGGFWITF.

The chain recombines TRBV6-1 with TRBJ2-5, with D perhaps being TRBD1 or TRBD2 (5 bases each). Trimming pared 1 base from V and 5 bases from J, leaving 17 bases between. This CDR3 spans 16 amino acids. CDR1 is MNHNS and CDR2 is SASEGT in the germline V gene. CDR3 residues: CASSEGVRGRWETQYF. In nucleotides, the CDR3 is TGTGCCAGCAGTGAAGGGGTGAGGGGAAGATGGGAGACCCAGTACTTC.

V and J are TRBV7-9 and TRBJ1-1; 9 bases line up with TRBD1. V was clipped by 3 bases and J by 11 bases; unmatched bases: 13. Germline-derived CDR1 and CDR2 are SEHNR and FQNEAQ (reference sequence). CDR3 length equals 15 residues. CDR3 in amino acids: CASSLPYGQGINAFF. The CDR3 bases are TGTGCCAGCAGCTTGCCCTATGGACAGGGGATTAACGCTTTCTTT.

A word on this clone: Other DNA variants within this sample encode the same CDR3. This chain uses TRBV6-1 with TRBJ1-2; the D is unclear. CDR3 length equals 12 residues. Germline values: CDR1 MNHNS, CDR2 SASEGT. V was cut by 3 bases and J by 2 bases, with 4 bases left in between. Here the CDR3 DNA reads TGTGCCAGCAGTGACAGAAACTATGGCTACACCTTC. Translating it yields CASSDRNYGYTF.

The V gene is TRBV2, the J gene TRBJ2-3; tentative D call: TRBD2 (5 bases). V lost 5 bases, J lost 6 bases, and 15 bases lay in between. The V gene's germline CDR1 is SNHLY and CDR2 FYNNEI. This CDR3 is built from 14 residues. CDR3 coding DNA: TGTGCCAGCAGTTTCGCTAGGACTCATGATACGCAGTATTTT. Its protein is CASSFARTHDTQYF. Supplemented by reference TRBV2 and TRBJ2-3, the full variable domain reads EPEVTQTPSHQVTQMGQEVILRCVPISNHLYFYWYRQILGQKVEFLVSFYNNEISEKSEIFDDQFSVERPDGSNFTLKIRSTKLEDSAMYFCASSFARTHDTQYFGPGTRLTVL.

The chain combines TRBV19 with TRBJ1-4, with D unclear. Germline CDR1 reads LNHDA; CDR2 reads SQIVND (reference sequence). The CDR3 covers 14 residues. V gave up 3 bases and J gave up 2 bases, with 7 bases separating them. The CDR3 sequence: CASSISLTNEKLFF. The CDR3 DNA sequence: TGTGCCAGTAGTATTTCGCTGACTAATGAAAAACTGTTTTTT. Together with reference TRBV19 and TRBJ1-4, the CDR3 gives the full variable domain: DGGITQSPKYLFRKEGQNVTLSCEQNLNHDAMYWYRQDPGQGLRLIYYSQIVNDFQKGDIAEGYSVSREKKESFPLTVTSAQKNPTAFYLCASSISLTNEKLFFGSGTQLSVL.

The genes are TRBV6-5 and TRBJ1-1; 9 bases agree with TRBD1. J was trimmed by 4 bases and V by 6 bases; bases with no gene match: 6. This CDR3 has 14 amino acids. In germline, CDR1 is MNHEY, CDR2 SVGAGI. The CDR3 loop reads CASSGDRVSTEAFF. In DNA form, the CDR3 reads TGTGCCAGCAGCGGGGACAGGGTGAGCACTGAAGCTTTCTTT.

This clone was detected only a few times. The chain uses TRBV6-1 and TRBJ2-5; no definite D call. The germline V gene has CDR1 MNHNS and CDR2 SASEGT. The CDR3 has 10 amino acids. V was shortened by 1 base and J by 6 bases, with 0 bases between the two germline ends. The CDR3 spells CASSEETQYF. In nucleotides, the CDR3 is TGTGCCAGCAGTGAAGAGACCCAGTACTTC.

This clone was recorded only once. Other DNA sequences within the sample encode an identical CDR3. This rearrangement joins TRBV5-1 to TRBJ2-2, with D unclear. Germline V lookup: CDR1 SGHRS, CDR2 YFSETQ. The CDR3 loop spans 13 amino acids. V lost 1 base and J 1 base, leaving 2 bases between the germline ends. The CDR3 bases are TGCGCCAGCAGCTTGCGGAACACCGGGGAGCTGTTTTTT. As protein: CASSLRNTGELFF.

V is TRBV9 and J is TRBJ2-6; weak D call: TRBD2 (6 bases). V lost 3 bases to trimming and J lost 0 bases, with 10 bases between them. Germline V CDR1 and CDR2: SGDLS, YYNGEE. This CDR3 spans 16 amino acids. CDR3 protein: CASSEGLGSGANVLTF. The CDR3 region has the DNA TGTGCCAGCAGCGAGGGACTCGGCTCTGGGGCCAACGTCCTGACTTTC.